The clone carrying this TCR beta chain showed up many times. Its specificity is unknown. This specimen belongs to a study of T cells in Graves' hyperthyroidism and ophthalmopathy. Study observations and caveats: Blood also held most thyroid clonotypes expanded beyond 0.001. A model of 13 V-J features distinguished ophthalmopathy from stable hyperthyroidism.

Stable hyperthyroidism: no ophthalmopathy progression over 18 months of follow-up. Recently diagnosed hyperthyroidism of less than 2 months' duration affected patients aged 18 to 65. The J segment lost 1 base and the V segment lost 0 bases, leaving 6 bases of the junction unmatched. Germline V gene sequence: CDR1 MNHEY, CDR2 SMNVEV (reference sequence). The CDR3 is 16 residues long. RNA transcripts yielded amplified TCR beta CDR3 regions. In the first-round RT-PCR of the TCR CDR3, the HTBI primer set was used. TCRdb reanalysed the multiplex PCR reads using MiXCR and keeps one entry per CDR3 protein. In the table there are around 480,000 distinct CDR3 sequences, about an eighth of which are singletons.

The TCR sequence derives from a woman aged 18-29 years with Graves' hyperthyroidism. Specimen: blood. The chain recombines TRBV27 with TRBJ2-7, with 7 bases fitting TRBD2. The CDR3 DNA is TGTGCCAGCAGTTTATCTTGGGACTACCTTTCCTACGAGCAGTACTTC. It is translated as CASSLSWDYLSYEQYF.